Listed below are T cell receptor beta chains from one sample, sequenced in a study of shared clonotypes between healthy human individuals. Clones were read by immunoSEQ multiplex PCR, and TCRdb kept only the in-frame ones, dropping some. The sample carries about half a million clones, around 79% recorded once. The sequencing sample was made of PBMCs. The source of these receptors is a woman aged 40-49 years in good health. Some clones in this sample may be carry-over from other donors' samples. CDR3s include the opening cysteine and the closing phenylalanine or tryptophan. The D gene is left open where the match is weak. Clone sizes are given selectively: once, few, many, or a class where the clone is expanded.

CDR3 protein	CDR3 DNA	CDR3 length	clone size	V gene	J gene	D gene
CASSQDPSVAGGSGELFF	TGCGCCAGCAGCCAAGATCCCAGTGTAGCGGGAGGGTCCGGGGAGCTGTTTTTT	18	NA	TRBV4-1	TRBJ2-2	TRBD2
CASSLSGLASAFF	TGTGCCAGCAGTTTATCCGGCCTAGCGAGTGCGTTCTTC	13	NA	TRBV28	TRBJ2-1	NA
CASSWGTFLYEQYF	TGTGCCAGCAGTTGGGGGACATTTCTTTACGAGCAGTACTTC	14	few	TRBV6-9	TRBJ2-7	NA
CASSLDSPQYF	TGTGCCAGCAGCTTGGACAGCCCACAGTATTTT	11	NA	TRBV7-9	TRBJ2-3	NA
CASSLVGYGYTF	TGTGCCAGCAGTTTAGTCGGGTATGGCTACACCTTC	12	NA	TRBV28	TRBJ1-2	NA
CASSHGRLAGAHGGETQYF	TGTGCCAGCAGCCACGGGAGACTAGCGGGAGCCCACGGGGGAGAGACCCAGTACTTC	19	NA	TRBV7-3	TRBJ2-5	TRBD2
CASSRDTAYGYTF	TGTGCCAGCAGCCGGGACACTGCTTATGGCTACACCTTC	13	once	TRBV7-2	TRBJ1-2	NA
CASTPVRGHNEQFF	TGTGCCAGCACCCCTGTTCGTGGACACAATGAGCAGTTCTTC	14	NA	TRBV5-5	TRBJ2-1	NA
CASSLRGSYEQYF	TGTGCCAGCAGCTTGAGAGGGTCCTACGAGCAGTACTTC	13	NA	TRBV5-8	TRBJ2-7	NA
CASSPDNRPQHF	TGTGCCAGCAGTCCAGACAATCGGCCCCAGCATTTT	12	NA	TRBV28	TRBJ1-5	NA
CASSFAGNQPQHF	TGTGCCAGTAGTTTCGCAGGCAATCAGCCCCAGCATTTT	13	NA	TRBV19	TRBJ1-5	NA
CASSVEGGSPYEQYF	TGTGCCAGCAGCGTAGAGGGAGGGAGCCCCTACGAGCAGTACTTC	15	NA	TRBV9	TRBJ2-7	TRBD2
CASGETAESSEAFF	TGTGCCAGCGGGGAGACAGCGGAGTCGTCTGAAGCTTTCTTT	14	NA	TRBV25-1	TRBJ1-1	NA
CASSLRQRSEAFF	TGTGCCAGCAGCTTAAGACAGCGCTCCGAAGCTTTCTTT	13	few	TRBV7-2	TRBJ1-1	NA
CASSQVSRYGYTF	TGTGCCAGCAGTCAGGTTTCGAGATATGGCTACACCTTC	13	few	TRBV6-1	TRBJ1-2	NA
CAIRPTGGIRNTGELFF	TGTGCCATCAGGCCGACAGGGGGTATTCGGAACACCGGGGAGCTGTTTTTT	17	NA	TRBV10-3	TRBJ2-2	TRBD1
CASSPPGGRVAGELFF	TGCGCCAGCAGCCCGCCTGGCGGGAGGGTCGCCGGGGAGCTGTTTTTT	16	NA	TRBV4-1	TRBJ2-2	TRBD2
CASSLVTSVNEQFF	TGCGCCAGCAGCTTGGTGACTAGCGTCAATGAGCAGTTCTTC	14	NA	TRBV5-1	TRBJ2-1	TRBD2
CASSQNAMNTEAFF	TGCGCCAGCAGCCAGAACGCGATGAACACTGAAGCTTTCTTT	14	NA	TRBV4-1	TRBJ1-1	NA
CASSARGSYNEQFF	TGTGCCAGCAGTGCCCGGGGGTCCTACAATGAGCAGTTCTTC	14	NA	TRBV2	TRBJ2-1	NA
CASSQGRPSTDTQYF	TGCGCCAGCAGCCAGGGCCGGCCCAGCACAGATACGCAGTATTTT	15	once	TRBV4-1	TRBJ2-3	NA